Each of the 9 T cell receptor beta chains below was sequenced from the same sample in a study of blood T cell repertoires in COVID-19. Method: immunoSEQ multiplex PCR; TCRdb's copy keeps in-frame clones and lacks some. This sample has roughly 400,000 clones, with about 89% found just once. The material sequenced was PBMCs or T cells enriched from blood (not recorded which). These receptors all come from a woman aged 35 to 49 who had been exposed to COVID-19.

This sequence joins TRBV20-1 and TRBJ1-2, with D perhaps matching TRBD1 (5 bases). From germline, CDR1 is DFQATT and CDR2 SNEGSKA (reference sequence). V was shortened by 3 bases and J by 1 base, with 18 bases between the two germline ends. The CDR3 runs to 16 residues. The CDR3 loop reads CSASSLAWGGNYGYTF. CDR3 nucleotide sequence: TGCAGTGCTAGTAGTCTTGCGTGGGGCGGTAACTATGGCTACACCTTC.

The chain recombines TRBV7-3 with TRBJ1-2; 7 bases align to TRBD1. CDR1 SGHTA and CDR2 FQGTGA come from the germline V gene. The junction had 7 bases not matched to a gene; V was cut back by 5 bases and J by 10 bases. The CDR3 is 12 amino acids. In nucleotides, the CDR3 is TGTGCCAGCAGCCAGACAGGGTCTGACTACACCTTC. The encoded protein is CASSQTGSDYTF.

The CDR3 DNA follows: TGTGCCAGCAGCTTAGGTTGGAGTTCACCCCTCCACTTT. Its protein product is CASSLGWSSPLHF. J is TRBJ1-6 and V is TRBV7-2, with no clear D. This CDR3 is 13 amino acids long. V shed 1 base and J shed 9 bases, with 7 bases lying between them. Germline-derived CDR1 and CDR2 are SGHTA and FQGNSA.

The CDR3 reads CASSIPGVYYEQYF. The CDR3, as DNA: TGTGCCAGTAGTATACCAGGGGTCTACTACGAGCAGTACTTC. This sequence joins TRBV19 and TRBJ2-7; the D gene is possibly TRBD1 (6 bases). There are 14 residues in the CDR3. Germline V gives CDR1 LNHDA, CDR2 SQIVND (reference sequence). V was pared by 2 bases and J by 3 bases, with 11 bases between.

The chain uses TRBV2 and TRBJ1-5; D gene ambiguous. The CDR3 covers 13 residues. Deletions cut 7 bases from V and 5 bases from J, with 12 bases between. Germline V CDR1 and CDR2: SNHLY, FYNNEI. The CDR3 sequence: CASTHGSHQPQHF. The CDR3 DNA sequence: TGTGCCAGCACTCACGGGTCTCATCAGCCCCAGCATTTT.

The CDR3 bases are TGTGCCAGCCAGGGGCCTAAAGAGACCCAGTACTTC. Amino acids: CASQGPKETQYF. The gene calls are TRBV6-6 and TRBJ2-5, with D possibly being TRBD1 (6 bases). V was trimmed by 8 bases and J by 3 bases, leaving 10 bases between them. Looked up from germline, CDR1 is MNHNY and CDR2 is SVGAGI (reference sequence). The CDR3 length is 12 residues.

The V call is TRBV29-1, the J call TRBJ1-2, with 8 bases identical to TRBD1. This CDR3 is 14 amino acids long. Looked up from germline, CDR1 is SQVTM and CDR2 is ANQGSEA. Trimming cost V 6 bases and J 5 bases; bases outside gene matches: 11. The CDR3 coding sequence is TGCAGCGTAACAGGGGGGACAGGCATATATGGCTACACCTTC. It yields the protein CSVTGGTGIYGYTF.

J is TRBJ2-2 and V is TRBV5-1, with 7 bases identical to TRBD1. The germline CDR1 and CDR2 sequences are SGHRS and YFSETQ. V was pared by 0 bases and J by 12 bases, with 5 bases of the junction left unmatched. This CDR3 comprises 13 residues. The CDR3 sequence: CASSLGQGEKLFF. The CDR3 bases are TGCGCCAGCAGCTTGGGGCAGGGGGAGAAGCTGTTTTTT.

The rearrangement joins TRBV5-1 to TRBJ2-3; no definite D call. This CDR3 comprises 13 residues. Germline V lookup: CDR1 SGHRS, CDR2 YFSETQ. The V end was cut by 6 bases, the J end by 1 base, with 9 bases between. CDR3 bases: TGCGCCAGCAACGCAAGAGGCACAGATACGCAGTATTTT. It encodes CASNARGTDTQYF.